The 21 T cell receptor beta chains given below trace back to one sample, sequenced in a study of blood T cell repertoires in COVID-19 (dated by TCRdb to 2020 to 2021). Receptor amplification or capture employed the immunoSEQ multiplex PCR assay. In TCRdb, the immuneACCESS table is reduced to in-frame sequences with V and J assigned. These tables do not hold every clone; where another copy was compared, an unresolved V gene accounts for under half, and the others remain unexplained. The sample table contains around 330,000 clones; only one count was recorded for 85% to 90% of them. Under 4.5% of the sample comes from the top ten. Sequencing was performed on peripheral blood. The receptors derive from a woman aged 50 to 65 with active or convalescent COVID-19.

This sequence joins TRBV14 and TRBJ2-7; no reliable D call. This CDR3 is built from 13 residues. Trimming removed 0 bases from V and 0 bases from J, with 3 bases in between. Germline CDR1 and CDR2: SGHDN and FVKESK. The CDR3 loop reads CASSQDSSYEQYF. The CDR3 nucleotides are TGTGCCAGCAGCCAAGACAGCTCCTACGAGCAGTACTTC. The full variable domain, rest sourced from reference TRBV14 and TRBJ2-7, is EAGVTQFPSHSVIEKGQTVTLRCDPISGHDNLYWYRRVMGKEIKFLLHFVKESKQDESGMPNNRFLAERTGGTYSTLKVQPAELEDSGVYFCASSQDSSYEQYFGPGTRLTVT.

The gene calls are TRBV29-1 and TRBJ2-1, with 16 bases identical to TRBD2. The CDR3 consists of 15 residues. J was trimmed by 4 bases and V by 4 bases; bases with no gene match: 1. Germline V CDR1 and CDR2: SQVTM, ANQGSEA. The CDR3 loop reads CSVGGLAGGYNEQFF. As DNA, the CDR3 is TGCAGCGTTGGGGGACTAGCGGGAGGGTACAATGAGCAGTTCTTC.

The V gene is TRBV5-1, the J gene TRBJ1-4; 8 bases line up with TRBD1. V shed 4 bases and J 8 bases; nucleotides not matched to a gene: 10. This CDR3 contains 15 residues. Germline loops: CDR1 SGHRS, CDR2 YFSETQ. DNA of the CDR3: TGCGCCAGCAGCCTCTCACAGGGGGGGAAAGAAAAACTGTTTTTT. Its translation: CASSLSQGGKEKLFF.

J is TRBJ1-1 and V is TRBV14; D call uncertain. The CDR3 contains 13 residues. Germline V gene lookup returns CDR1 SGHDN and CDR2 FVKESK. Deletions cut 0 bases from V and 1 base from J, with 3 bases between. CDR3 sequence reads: CASSQDGNTEAFF. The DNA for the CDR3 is TGTGCCAGCAGCCAAGACGGGAACACTGAAGCTTTCTTT.

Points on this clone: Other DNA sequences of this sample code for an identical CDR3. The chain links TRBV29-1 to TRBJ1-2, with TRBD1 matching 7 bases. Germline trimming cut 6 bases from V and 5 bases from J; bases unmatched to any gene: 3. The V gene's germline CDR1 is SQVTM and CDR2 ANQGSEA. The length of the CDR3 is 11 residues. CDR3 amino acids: CSVGTDYGYTF. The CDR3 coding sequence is TGCAGCGTGGGGACAGATTATGGCTACACCTTC.

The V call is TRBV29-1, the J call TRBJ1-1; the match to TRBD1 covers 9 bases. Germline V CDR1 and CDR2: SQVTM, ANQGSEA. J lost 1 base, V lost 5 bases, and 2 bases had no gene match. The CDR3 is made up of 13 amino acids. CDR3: CSVWTGANTEAFF. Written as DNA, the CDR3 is TGCAGCGTTTGGACAGGGGCGAACACTGAAGCTTTCTTT.

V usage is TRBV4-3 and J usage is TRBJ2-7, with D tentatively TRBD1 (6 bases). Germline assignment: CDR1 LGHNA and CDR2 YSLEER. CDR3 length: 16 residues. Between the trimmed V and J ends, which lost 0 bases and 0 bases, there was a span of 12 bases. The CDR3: CASSQDYRASSYEQYF. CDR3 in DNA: TGCGCCAGCAGCCAAGATTACAGGGCAAGCTCCTACGAGCAGTACTTC.

The DNA for the CDR3 is TGTGCCAGCAGCTCTCAGTTGGGGGCGAGGTATGGCTACACCTTC. It encodes CASSSQLGARYGYTF. J is TRBJ1-2 and V is TRBV11-2; D may be TRBD1 (6 bases). The CDR3 is 15 residues long. V gave up 4 bases and J gave up 5 bases, with 17 bases separating them. From germline, CDR1 is SGHAT and CDR2 FQNNGV. The full variable domain, in which reference TRBV11-2 and TRBJ1-2 provide the parts outside the CDR3, is EAGVAQSPRYKIIEKRQSVAFWCNPISGHATLYWYQQILGQGPKLLIQFQNNGVVDDSQLPKDRFSAERLKGVDSTLKIQPAKLEDSAVYLCASSSQLGARYGYTFGSGTRLTVV.

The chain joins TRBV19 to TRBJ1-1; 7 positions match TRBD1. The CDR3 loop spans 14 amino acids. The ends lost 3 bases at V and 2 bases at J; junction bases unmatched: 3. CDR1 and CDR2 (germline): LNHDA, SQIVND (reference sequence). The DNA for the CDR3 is TGTGCCAGTAGTATCGACAGGGCCAACACTGAAGCTTTCTTT. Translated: CASSIDRANTEAFF. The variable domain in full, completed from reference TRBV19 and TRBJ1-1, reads DGGITQSPKYLFRKEGQNVTLSCEQNLNHDAMYWYRQDPGQGLRLIYYSQIVNDFQKGDIAEGYSVSREKKESFPLTVTSAQKNPTAFYLCASSIDRANTEAFFGQGTRLTVV.

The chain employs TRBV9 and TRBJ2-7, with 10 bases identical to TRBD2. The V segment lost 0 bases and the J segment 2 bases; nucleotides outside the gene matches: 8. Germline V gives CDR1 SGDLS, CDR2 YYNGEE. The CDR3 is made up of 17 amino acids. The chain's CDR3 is CASSVGTGLATTYEQYF. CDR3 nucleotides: TGTGCCAGCAGCGTAGGGACGGGACTAGCGACAACCTACGAGCAGTACTTC.

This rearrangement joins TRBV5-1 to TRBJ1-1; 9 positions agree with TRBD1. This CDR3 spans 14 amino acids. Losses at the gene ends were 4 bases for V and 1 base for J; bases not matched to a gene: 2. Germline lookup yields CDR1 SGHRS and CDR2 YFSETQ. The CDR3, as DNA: TGCGCCAGCAGCGCGGACAGGGGGAACACTGAAGCTTTCTTT. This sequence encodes CASSADRGNTEAFF.

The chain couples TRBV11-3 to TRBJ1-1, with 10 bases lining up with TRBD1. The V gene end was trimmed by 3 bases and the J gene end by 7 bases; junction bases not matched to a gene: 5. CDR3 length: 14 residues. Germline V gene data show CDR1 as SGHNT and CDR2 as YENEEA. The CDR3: CASSLGQGNDEAFF. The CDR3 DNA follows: TGTGCCAGCAGCTTGGGACAGGGGAATGATGAAGCTTTCTTT.

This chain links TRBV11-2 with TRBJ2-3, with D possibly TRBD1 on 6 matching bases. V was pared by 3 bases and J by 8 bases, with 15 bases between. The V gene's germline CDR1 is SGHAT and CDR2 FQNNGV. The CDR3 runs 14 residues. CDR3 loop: CASSFGRGLVTQYF. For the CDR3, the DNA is TGTGCCAGCAGCTTTGGTAGGGGGTTAGTTACGCAGTATTTT.

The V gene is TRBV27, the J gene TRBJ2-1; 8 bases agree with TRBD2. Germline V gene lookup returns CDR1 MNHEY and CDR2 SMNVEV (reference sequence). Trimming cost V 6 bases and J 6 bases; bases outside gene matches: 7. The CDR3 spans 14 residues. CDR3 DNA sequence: TGTGCCAGCAGCTTACCGGGAGGGTCCAATGAGCAGTTCTTC. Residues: CASSLPGGSNEQFF.

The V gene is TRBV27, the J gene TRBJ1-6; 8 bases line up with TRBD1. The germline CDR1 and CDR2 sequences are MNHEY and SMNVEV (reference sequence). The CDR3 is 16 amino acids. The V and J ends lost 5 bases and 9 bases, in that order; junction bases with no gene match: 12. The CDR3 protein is CASSHQQGGVFSPLHF. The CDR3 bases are TGTGCCAGCAGTCACCAACAGGGGGGTGTATTTTCACCCCTCCACTTT.

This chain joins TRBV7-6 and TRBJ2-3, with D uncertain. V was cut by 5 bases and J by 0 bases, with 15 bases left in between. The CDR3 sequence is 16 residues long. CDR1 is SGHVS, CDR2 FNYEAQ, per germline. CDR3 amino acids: CASSREARVSTDTQYF. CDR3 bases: TGTGCCAGCAGCCGAGAGGCTCGGGTTAGCACAGATACGCAGTATTTT.

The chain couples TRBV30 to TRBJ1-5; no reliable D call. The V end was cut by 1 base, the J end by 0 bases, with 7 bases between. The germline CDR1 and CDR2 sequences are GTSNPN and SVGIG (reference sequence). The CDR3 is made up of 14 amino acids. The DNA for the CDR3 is TGTGCCTGGAGTGGGACTAATAGCAATCAGCCCCAGCATTTT. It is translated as CAWSGTNSNQPQHF. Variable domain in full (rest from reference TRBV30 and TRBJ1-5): SQTIHQWPATLVQPVGSPLSLECTVEGTSNPNLYWYRQAAGRGLQLLFYSVGIGQISSEVPQNLSASRPQDRQFILSSKKLLLSDSGFYLCAWSGTNSNQPQHFGDGTRLSIL.

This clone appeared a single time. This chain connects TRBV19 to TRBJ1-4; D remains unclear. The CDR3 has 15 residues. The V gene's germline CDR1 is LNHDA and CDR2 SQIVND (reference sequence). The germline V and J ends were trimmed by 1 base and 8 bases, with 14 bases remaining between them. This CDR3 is CASSIGPGFQEKLFF. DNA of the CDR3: TGTGCCAGTAGTATAGGCCCGGGTTTTCAAGAAAAACTGTTTTTT.

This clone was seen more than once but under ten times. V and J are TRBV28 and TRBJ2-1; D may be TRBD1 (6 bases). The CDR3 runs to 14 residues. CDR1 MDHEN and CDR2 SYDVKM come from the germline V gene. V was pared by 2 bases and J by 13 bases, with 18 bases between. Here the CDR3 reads CASSLPTGLAPQFF. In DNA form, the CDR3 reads TGTGCCAGCAGTTTACCAACAGGGCTGGCCCCCCAGTTCTTC.

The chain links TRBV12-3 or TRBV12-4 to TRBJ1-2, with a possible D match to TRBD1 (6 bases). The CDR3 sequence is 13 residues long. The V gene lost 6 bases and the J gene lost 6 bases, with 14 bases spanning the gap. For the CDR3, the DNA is TGTGCCAGCAGCCGCCCAGGGGTCAATGGCTACACCTTC. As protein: CASSRPGVNGYTF.

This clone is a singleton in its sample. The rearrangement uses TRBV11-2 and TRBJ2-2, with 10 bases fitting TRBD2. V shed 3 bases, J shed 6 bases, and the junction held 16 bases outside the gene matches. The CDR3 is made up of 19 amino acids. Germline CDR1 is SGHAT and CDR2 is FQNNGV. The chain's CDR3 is CASSFRRGLAGDRAGELFF. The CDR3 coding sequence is TGTGCCAGCAGCTTTCGTAGGGGGCTAGCGGGAGATCGCGCCGGGGAGCTGTTTTTT.